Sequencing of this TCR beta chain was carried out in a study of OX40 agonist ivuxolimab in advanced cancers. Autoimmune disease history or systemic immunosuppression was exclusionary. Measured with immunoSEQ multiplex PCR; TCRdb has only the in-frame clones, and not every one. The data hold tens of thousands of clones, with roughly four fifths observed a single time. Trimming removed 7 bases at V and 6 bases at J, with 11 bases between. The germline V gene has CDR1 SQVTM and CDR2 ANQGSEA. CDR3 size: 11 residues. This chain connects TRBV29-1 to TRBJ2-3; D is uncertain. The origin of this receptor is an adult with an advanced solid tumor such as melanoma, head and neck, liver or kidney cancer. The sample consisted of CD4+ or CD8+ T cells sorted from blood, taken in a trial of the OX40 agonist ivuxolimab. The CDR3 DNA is TGCAGCGCTGGGGTAGGGGATACGCAGTATTTT. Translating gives CSAGVGDTQYF.